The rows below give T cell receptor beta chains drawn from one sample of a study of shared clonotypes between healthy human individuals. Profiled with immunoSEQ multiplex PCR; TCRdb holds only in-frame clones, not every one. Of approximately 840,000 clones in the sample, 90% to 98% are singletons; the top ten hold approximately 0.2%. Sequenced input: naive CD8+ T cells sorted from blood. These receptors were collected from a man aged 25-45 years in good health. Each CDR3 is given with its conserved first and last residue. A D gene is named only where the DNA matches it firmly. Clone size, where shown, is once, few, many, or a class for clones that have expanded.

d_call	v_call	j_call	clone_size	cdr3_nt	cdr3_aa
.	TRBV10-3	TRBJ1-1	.	TGTGCCTCCCAGGAGGCCGTGAACACTGAAGCTTTCTTT	CASQEAVNTEAFF
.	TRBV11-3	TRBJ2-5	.	TGTGCCAGCAGCTTAGTTCGTCGGGGTGGGGAGACCCAGTACTTC	CASSLVRRGGETQYF
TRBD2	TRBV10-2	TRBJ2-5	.	TGCGCCAGCAGTCCCACGGAATTGACTAGCGGGACCCAGACCCAGTACTTC	CASSPTELTSGTQTQYF
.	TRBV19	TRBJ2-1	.	TGTGCCAGTAGTGTAGGGGGGAATGAGCAGTTCTTC	CASSVGGNEQFF
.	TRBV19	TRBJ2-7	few	TGTGCCAGTAGTATAGTGGGGGGCTATACCTACGAGCAGTACTTC	CASSIVGGYTYEQYF
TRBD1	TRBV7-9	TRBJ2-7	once	TGTGCCAGCAGCGCCTCCGGGACAGGGGAAAACTACGAGCAGTACTTC	CASSASGTGENYEQYF
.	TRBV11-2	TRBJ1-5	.	TGTGCCAGCAGCTTAGACAGGTACAATCAGCCCCAGCATTTT	CASSLDRYNQPQHF
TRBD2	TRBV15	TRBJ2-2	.	TGTGCCACCAGCAGTGGGGGGTCGGGAGGGCTGTTTTTT	CATSSGGSGGLFF
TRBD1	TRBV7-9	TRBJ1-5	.	TGTGCCAGCAGCACGACAGGGGTGGATCAGCCCCAGCATTTT	CASSTTGVDQPQHF
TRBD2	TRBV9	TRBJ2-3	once	TGTGCCAGCAGGTCCTTGGGGGGGTCAGATACGCAGTATTTT	CASRSLGGSDTQYF
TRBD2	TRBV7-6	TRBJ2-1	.	TGTGCCAGCAGCTTAGAGCTGGGACTAGCCTGGGATGAGCAGTTCTTC	CASSLELGLAWDEQFF
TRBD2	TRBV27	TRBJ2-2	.	TGTGCCAGCAGTTCGACCGGGACTAGCGGGAGAACCGGGGAGCTGTTTTTT	CASSSTGTSGRTGELFF
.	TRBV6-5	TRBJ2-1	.	TGTGCCACCCCGAAGACGGGATTCACCTACAATGAGCAGTTCTTC	CATPKTGFTYNEQFF
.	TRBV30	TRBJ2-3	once	TGTGCCTGGACTCACCTAGATACGCAGTATTTT	CAWTHLDTQYF
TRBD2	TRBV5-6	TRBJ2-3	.	TGTGCCAGCAGCCTGACTAGACTAGCGGGAGGGCCGGGGTCAGATACGCAGTATTTT	CASSLTRLAGGPGSDTQYF
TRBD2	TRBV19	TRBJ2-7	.	TGTGCCAGTAGTACAGGACTAGCGGGATCTCACTACGAGCAGTACTTC	CASSTGLAGSHYEQYF
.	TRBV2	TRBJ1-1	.	TGTGCCAGCAGCCCCGGGACCCCCGTCGGGAACACTGAAGCTTTCTTT	CASSPGTPVGNTEAFF
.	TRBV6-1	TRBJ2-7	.	TGTGCCAGCAGTGGATTAGGGCAGCAATCCTACGAGCAGTACTTC	CASSGLGQQSYEQYF
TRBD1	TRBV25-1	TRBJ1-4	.	TGTGCCAGCCAATATCCGGGGACAGGGCCTGGAAAACTGTTTTTT	CASQYPGTGPGKLFF
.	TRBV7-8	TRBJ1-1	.	TGTGCCAGCAGCCCCAGAGAAGGATGGCCCGCTGAAGCTTTCTTT	CASSPREGWPAEAFF
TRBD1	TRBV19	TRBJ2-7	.	TGTGCCAGTAGTATTAACAGGGGTGGTTACTACGAGCAGTACTTC	CASSINRGGYYEQYF
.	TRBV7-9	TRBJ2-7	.	TGTGCCAGCAGCCCCTCTGTGGTCGGATACTACGAGCAGTACTTC	CASSPSVVGYYEQYF
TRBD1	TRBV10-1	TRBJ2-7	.	TGCGCCAGCAGTGAGTCTCTGGTGGCAGGGGGCGAGCAGTACTTC	CASSESLVAGGEQYF
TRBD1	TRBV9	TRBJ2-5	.	TGTGCCAGCAGCGGTGGGGACAGGGGAGGACCAGAGACCCAGTACTTC	CASSGGDRGGPETQYF
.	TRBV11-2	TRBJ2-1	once	TGTGCCAGCAGCTTAGTGGTGGGCCCGGGCGATGAGCAGTTCTTC	CASSLVVGPGDEQFF
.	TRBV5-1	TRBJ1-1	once	TGCGCCAGCAGCTTGTTTGTTTACACTGAAGCTTTCTTT	CASSLFVYTEAFF
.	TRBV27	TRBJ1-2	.	TGTGCCAGCAGTTTTGCCCCAGGATCCGGCTACACCTTC	CASSFAPGSGYTF
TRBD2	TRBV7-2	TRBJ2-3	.	TGTGCCAGCAGCTGGACTAGCGGGACCCCCACAGATACGCAGTATTTT	CASSWTSGTPTDTQYF
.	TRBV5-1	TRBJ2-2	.	TGCGCCAGCAGCTTTGGGACTCAGAACACCGGGGAGCTGTTTTTT	CASSFGTQNTGELFF
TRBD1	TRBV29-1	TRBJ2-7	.	TGCAGCGTTGAAGTGTGGGGACAGGGGAACGAGCAGTACTTC	CSVEVWGQGNEQYF
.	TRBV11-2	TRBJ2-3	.	TGTGCCAGCAGCCGTTCAGACGGTTTT	CASSRSDGF
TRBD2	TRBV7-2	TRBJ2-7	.	TGTGCCAGCAGCGCTCCACTAGCGGGAGCGTTCTACGAGCAGTACTTC	CASSAPLAGAFYEQYF
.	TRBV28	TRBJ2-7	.	TGTGCCAGCAGTGGCAGGGAAGGCTCCTACGAGCAGTACTTC	CASSGREGSYEQYF
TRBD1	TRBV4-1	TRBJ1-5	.	TGCGCCAGCAGCCAAGCTACAGGGGGCATTGGCAATCAGCCCCAGCATTTT	CASSQATGGIGNQPQHF
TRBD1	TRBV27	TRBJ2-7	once	TGTGCCAGCAGTTCTACTAACAGGGGGCTCTACGAGCAGTACTTC	CASSSTNRGLYEQYF
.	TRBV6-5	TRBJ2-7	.	TGTGCCAGCAGTTACGGGGCGACCTACGAGCAGTACTTC	CASSYGATYEQYF
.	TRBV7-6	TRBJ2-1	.	TGTGCCAGCAGCTTAGTCGCGGGGAACGGTGAGCAGTTCTTC	CASSLVAGNGEQFF
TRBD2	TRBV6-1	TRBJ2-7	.	TGTGCCAGCAAGATTGGGGCTAGCGGACACTACGAGCAGTACTTC	CASKIGASGHYEQYF
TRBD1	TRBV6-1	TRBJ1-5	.	TGTGCCAGCAGTGACCAGGACAGGGGCGGTCAGCCCCAGCATTTT	CASSDQDRGGQPQHF
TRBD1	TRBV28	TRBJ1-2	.	TGTGCCAGCAGACCCACAGGGGACCAATGGAGATGGAACTATGGCTACACCTTC	CASRPTGDQWRWNYGYTF
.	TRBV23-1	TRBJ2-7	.	TGCGCCAGCAGTCAAGGGACCGGATACTACGAGCAGTACTTC	CASSQGTGYYEQYF
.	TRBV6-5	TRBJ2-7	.	TGTGCCAGCAGTTCCTCCGGACAGGGAGGGCTCTACGAGCAGTACTTC	CASSSSGQGGLYEQYF